This TCR beta chain derives from a study of blood T cell repertoires in COVID-19. Study in general: Sample material is recorded as cDNA or gDNA derived from T cells, B-cell-depleted T cells, or PBMCs.

Generated by immunoSEQ multiplex PCR, the TCRdb table keeps only in-frame clones and is missing some. The sample lists about 250,000 clones, 88% occurring once. This CDR3 contains 15 residues. V shed 3 bases and J 3 bases; nucleotides not matched to a gene: 6. CDR1 and CDR2 (germline): SQVTM, ANQGSEA. One Seattle source followed patients from active infection through their disease course. V usage is TRBV29-1 and J usage is TRBJ2-5; TRBD2 agrees at 11 bases. Sequencing used peripheral blood. This clonotype originated in a woman younger than 45 with COVID-19, enrolled during active disease. CDR3 DNA sequence: TGCAGCGTTGAGGGACTAGCGGAAGCAAAAGAGACCCAGTACTTC. Its translation: CSVEGLAEAKETQYF.